This TCR beta chain comes out of a study of OX40 agonist ivuxolimab in advanced cancers. Patients were ineligible given autoimmune disease history or systemic immunosuppression. Points on this clone: Its antigen remains unidentified.

Here immunoSEQ multiplex PCR was the method, and the copy in TCRdb shows in-frame clones only, minus some. The sample includes about 47,000 clones, around 81% of them seen just once. Study-wide points: Clonal expansion was among the lowest in partial responders at 0.1-3.0 mg/kg, especially CD8+.

Sequencing was performed on CD4+ or CD8+ T cells sorted from blood, taken in a trial of the OX40 agonist ivuxolimab. The receptor's source is an adult with an advanced solid tumor such as melanoma, head and neck, liver or kidney cancer.

The CDR3 sequence: CASSLRRKQETQYF. In DNA, the CDR3 is TGCGCCAGCAGCTTGAGGAGGAAACAAGAGACCCAGTACTTC. The chain has TRBV5-1 and TRBJ2-5; D perhaps matches TRBD2 (5 bases). V lost 1 base to trimming and J lost 2 bases, with 9 bases between them. The CDR3 length is 14 residues. Looked up from germline, CDR1 is SGHRS and CDR2 is YFSETQ.